A selection of T cell receptor beta chains follows, all from one sample in a study of blood T cells in healthy people across ages. In TCRdb, the 5' RACE reads were re-called with MiXCR into one record per CDR3 protein. The table has hundreds of thousands of distinct CDR3 sequences, roughly 44% seen once; the top ten hold approximately 19%. The specimen was blood. All receptors come from a man in his 60s in good health. The CDR3 runs from the conserved cysteine through the conserved F or W. A D gene is named only where the DNA matches it firmly. The size entry is marked missing in some rows and otherwise reads once, few, many or a size class.

NA	NA	TRBV27	TRBJ1-5	CASSLRGGPGNQPQHF	TGTGCCAGCAGTTTGAGGGGGGGGCCGGGCAATCAGCCCCAGCATTTT
TRBD2	NA	TRBV7-9	TRBJ2-5	CASSLSLWTRNQETQYF	TGTGCCAGCAGCTTAAGTCTTTGGACTAGAAACCAAGAGACCCAGTACTTC
NA	NA	TRBV7-2	TRBJ2-7	CASSLAGRTTYEQYF	TGTGCCAGCAGCTTAGCCGGGAGAACAACCTACGAGCAGTACTTC
NA	NA	TRBV29-1	TRBJ2-1	CSVGGPSNYNEQFF	TGCAGCGTTGGGGGACCCTCAAACTACAATGAGCAGTTCTTC
NA	NA	TRBV11-2	TRBJ1-1	CASSLMGVRSEAFF	TGTGCCAGCAGCTTAATGGGGGTTCGGTCCGAAGCTTTCTTT
NA	NA	TRBV20-1	TRBJ2-7	CSARDGAGSYEQYF	TGCAGTGCTAGAGATGGGGCAGGATCCTACGAGCAGTACTTC
TRBD2	few	TRBV2	TRBJ2-1	CASRILAGGPSEQFF	TGTGCCAGCAGGATTCTAGCGGGGGGGCCCAGTGAGCAGTTCTTC
NA	few	TRBV4-1	TRBJ2-5	CASSQDGGTPETQYF	TGCGCCAGCAGCCAAGATGGGGGGACCCCAGAGACCCAGTACTTC
NA	NA	TRBV6-6	TRBJ1-5	CASSWGGESNQPQHF	TGTGCCAGCAGTTGGGGAGGGGAGAGCAATCAGCCCCAGCATTTT
NA	NA	TRBV25-1	TRBJ2-5	CASSGGQIEETQYF	TGTGCCAGCAGTGGAGGTCAGATCGAAGAGACCCAGTACTTC
NA	NA	TRBV20-1	TRBJ2-3	CSADRRADTQYF	TGCAGTGCGGACAGAAGGGCAGATACGCAGTATTTT
TRBD2	NA	TRBV3-1	TRBJ2-4	CASSQTSGGAGAKNIQYF	TGTGCCAGCAGCCAGACTAGCGGGGGGGCCGGAGCCAAAAACATTCAGTACTTC
NA	many	TRBV6-6	TRBJ2-5	CASSYFQETQYF	TGTGCCAGCAGTTACTTCCAAGAGACCCAGTACTTC
TRBD1	NA	TRBV28	TRBJ1-6	CASSPGTGGPSYNSPLHF	TGTGCCAGCAGTCCCGGGACAGGGGGGCCGTCCTATAATTCACCCCTCCACTTT
TRBD2	NA	TRBV9	TRBJ2-7	CASSVEAGDWYEQYF	TGTGCCAGCAGCGTAGAAGCGGGGGATTGGTACGAGCAGTACTTC
NA	NA	TRBV7-2	TRBJ1-3	CASSPPRDLSGNTIYF	TGTGCCAGCAGCCCTCCCCGGGACCTATCTGGAAACACCATATATTTT
NA	NA	TRBV18	TRBJ2-5	CASSLNKGEETLYF	TGTGCCAGCTCACTAAACAAGGGCGAAGAGACCCTGTACTTC
TRBD2	NA	TRBV5-1	TRBJ2-4	CASSLVFLAGGAKNIQYF	TGCGCCAGCAGCTTGGTTTTCTTGGCGGGGGGAGCCAAAAACATTCAGTACTTC
TRBD1	NA	TRBV18	TRBJ2-7	CASSNHRGDRQYF	TGTGCCAGCTCAAACCATAGAGGGGACAGGCAGTACTTC
NA	NA	TRBV7-6	TRBJ2-3	CASSSLQGRTDTQYF	TGTGCCAGCAGCTCTTTACAGGGGAGGACAGATACGCAGTATTTT
NA	NA	TRBV12-3/TRBV12-4	TRBJ2-4	CARSLGGVLAKNIQYF	TGTGCCCGCAGTTTAGGTGGGGTACTAGCCAAAAACATTCAGTACTTC
TRBD1	NA	TRBV6-1	TRBJ1-1	CASSLKRDSYSEAFF	TGTGCCAGCAGTCTGAAACGGGACAGTTACTCTGAAGCTTTCTTT
NA	NA	TRBV3-1	TRBJ2-1	CASSQVRVEQFF	TGTGCCAGCAGTCAAGTCAGGGTTGAGCAGTTCTTC
NA	NA	TRBV20-1	TRBJ2-7	CSARDLLGSSYEQYF	TGCAGTGCTAGAGATCTTTTGGGGAGCTCCTACGAGCAGTACTTC
NA	NA	TRBV21-1	TRBJ1-5	CASSGGGNQPQHF	TGTGCCAGCAGCGGCGGGGGCAATCAGCCCCAGCATTTT
TRBD2	NA	TRBV6-2/TRBV6-3	TRBJ2-3	CASRSSGRDTQYF	TGTGCCAGCAGGTCTAGCGGCAGGGATACGCAGTATTTT
NA	few	TRBV5-1	TRBJ2-3	CASSHREGPRDTQYF	TGCGCCAGCAGCCACCGTGAGGGCCCCCGAGATACGCAGTATTTT
NA	NA	TRBV20-1	TRBJ2-5	CSAPPGLSGETQYF	TGCAGTGCTCCCCCGGGACTCTCGGGGGAGACCCAGTACTTC
NA	many	TRBV29-1	TRBJ2-1	CSVEGVRGLNEQFF	TGCAGCGTTGAAGGCGTTCGAGGCCTCAATGAGCAGTTCTTC
NA	few	TRBV5-5	TRBJ2-3	CASNFGTDTQYF	TGTGCCAGCAATTTTGGCACAGATACGCAGTATTTT
NA	once	TRBV20-1	TRBJ2-7	CSARPSVDEQYF	TGCAGTGCTAGACCGTCCGTGGACGAGCAGTACTTC
NA	few	TRBV6-5	TRBJ2-1	CASSTVGGVGEQFF	TGTGCCAGCAGTACGGTAGGGGGAGTGGGGGAGCAGTTCTTC
NA	many	TRBV7-2	TRBJ2-4	CASSLAGGNIGIQYF	TGTGCCAGCAGCTTAGCAGGGGGTAACATTGGCATTCAGTACTTC
TRBD2	many	TRBV20-1	TRBJ2-3	CSARDSAAGGSTDTQYF	TGCAGTGCTAGAGATTCGGCGGCGGGGGGGAGCACAGATACGCAGTATTTT
NA	NA	TRBV12-3/TRBV12-4	TRBJ2-3	CASSMTARTDTQYF	TGTGCCAGCAGTATGACAGCGCGTACAGATACGCAGTATTTT
NA	NA	TRBV6-5	TRBJ2-1	CASSYERGNTEQFF	TGTGCCAGCAGTTACGAGAGGGGAAATACTGAGCAGTTCTTC
TRBD1	NA	TRBV5-1	TRBJ1-1	CVSSSGTGRMNTEAFF	TGCGTCAGCAGCTCCGGGACAGGGAGGATGAACACTGAAGCTTTCTTT
TRBD1	few	TRBV7-8	TRBJ2-7	CASSLAIGQESSYEQYF	TGTGCCAGCAGCTTAGCTATCGGACAGGAAAGCTCCTACGAGCAGTACTTC
NA	NA	TRBV24-1	TRBJ2-3	CATSDRTEPTDTQYF	TGTGCCACCAGTGACCGGACGGAACCGACAGATACGCAGTATTTT
NA	few	TRBV7-3	TRBJ2-4	CASSLTWTDGIQYF	TGTGCCAGCAGCTTAACGTGGACAGATGGCATTCAGTACTTC
TRBD1	few	TRBV4-3	TRBJ1-5	CASSLDRDGGQPQHF	TGCGCCAGCAGCTTGGACAGGGACGGAGGTCAGCCCCAGCATTTT
TRBD1	few	TRBV7-2	TRBJ1-2	CASSLNPTGDFGGYTF	TGTGCCAGCAGCCTTAACCCGACAGGGGACTTCGGGGGCTACACCTTC